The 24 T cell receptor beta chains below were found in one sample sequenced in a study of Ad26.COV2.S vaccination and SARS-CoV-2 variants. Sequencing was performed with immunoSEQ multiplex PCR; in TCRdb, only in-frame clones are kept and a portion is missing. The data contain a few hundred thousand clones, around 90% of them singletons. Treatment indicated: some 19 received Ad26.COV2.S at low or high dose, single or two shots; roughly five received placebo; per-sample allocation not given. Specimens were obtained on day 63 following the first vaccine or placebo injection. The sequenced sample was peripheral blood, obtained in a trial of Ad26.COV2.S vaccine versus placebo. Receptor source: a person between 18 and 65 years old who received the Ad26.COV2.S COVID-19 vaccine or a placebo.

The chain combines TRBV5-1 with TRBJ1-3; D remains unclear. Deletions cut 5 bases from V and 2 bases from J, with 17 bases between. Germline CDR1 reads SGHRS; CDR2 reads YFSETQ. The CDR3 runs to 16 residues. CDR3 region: CASSRFSGGTGNTIYF. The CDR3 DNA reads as TGCGCCAGCAGTCGCTTTTCGGGTGGTACTGGAAACACCATATATTTT. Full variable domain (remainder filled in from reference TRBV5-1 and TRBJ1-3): KAGVTQTPRYLIKTRGQQVTLSCSPISGHRSVSWYQQTPGQGLQFLFEYFSETQRNKGNFPGRFSGRQFSNSRSEMNVSTLELGDSALYLCASSRFSGGTGNTIYFGEGSWLTVV.

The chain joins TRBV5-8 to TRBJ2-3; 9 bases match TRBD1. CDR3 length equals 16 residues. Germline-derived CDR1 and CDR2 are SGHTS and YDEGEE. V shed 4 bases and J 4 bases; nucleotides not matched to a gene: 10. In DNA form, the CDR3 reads TGTGCCAGCAGCCCCCGGACAGGGGAAAGTTCAGATACGCAGTATTTT. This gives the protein CASSPRTGESSDTQYF.

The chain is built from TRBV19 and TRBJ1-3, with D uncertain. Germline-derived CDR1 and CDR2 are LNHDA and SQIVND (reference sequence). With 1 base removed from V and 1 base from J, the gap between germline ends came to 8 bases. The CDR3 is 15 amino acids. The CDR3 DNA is TGTGCCAGTAGTATAGGGGCTGCTTCTGGAAACACCATATATTTT. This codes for CASSIGAASGNTIYF. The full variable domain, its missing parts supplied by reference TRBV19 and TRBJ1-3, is DGGITQSPKYLFRKEGQNVTLSCEQNLNHDAMYWYRQDPGQGLRLIYYSQIVNDFQKGDIAEGYSVSREKKESFPLTVTSAQKNPTAFYLCASSIGAASGNTIYFGEGSWLTVV.

The CDR3 spells CASSPLVLAADTQYF. CDR3 DNA: TGTGCCAGCTCACCCCTCGTTTTAGCTGCAGATACGCAGTATTTT. The rearrangement joins TRBV18 to TRBJ2-3; no reliable D call. This CDR3 has 15 residues. The V end lost 3 bases, the J end lost 4 bases, and 14 bases lay between the germline ends. From germline, CDR1 is KGHSH and CDR2 LQKENI.

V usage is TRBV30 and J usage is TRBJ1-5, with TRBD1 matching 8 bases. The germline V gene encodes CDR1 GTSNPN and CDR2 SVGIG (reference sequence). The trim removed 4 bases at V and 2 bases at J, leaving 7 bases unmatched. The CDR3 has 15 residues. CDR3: CAWTPDREGNQPQHF. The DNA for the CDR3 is TGTGCCTGGACTCCGGACAGGGAGGGCAATCAGCCCCAGCATTTT.

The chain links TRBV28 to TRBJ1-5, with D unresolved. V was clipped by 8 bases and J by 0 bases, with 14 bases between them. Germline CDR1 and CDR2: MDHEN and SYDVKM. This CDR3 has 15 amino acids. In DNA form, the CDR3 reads TGTGCCAGCGGACCGTTCGGTCATAGCAATCAGCCCCAGCATTTT. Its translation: CASGPFGHSNQPQHF.

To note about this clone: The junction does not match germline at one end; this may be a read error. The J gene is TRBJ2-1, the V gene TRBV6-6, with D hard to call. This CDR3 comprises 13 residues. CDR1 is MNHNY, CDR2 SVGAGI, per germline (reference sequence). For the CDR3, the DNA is TGTGTCAGCAGTCTCCGGGCCGAGAATGAGCAGTTCTTC. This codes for CVSSLRAENEQFF.

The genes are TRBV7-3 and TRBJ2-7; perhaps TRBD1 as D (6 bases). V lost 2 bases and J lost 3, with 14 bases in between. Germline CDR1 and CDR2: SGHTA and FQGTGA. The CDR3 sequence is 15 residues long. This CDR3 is CASSLLQGSGYEQYF. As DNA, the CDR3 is TGTGCCAGCAGCTTACTCCAGGGGAGCGGCTACGAGCAGTACTTC.

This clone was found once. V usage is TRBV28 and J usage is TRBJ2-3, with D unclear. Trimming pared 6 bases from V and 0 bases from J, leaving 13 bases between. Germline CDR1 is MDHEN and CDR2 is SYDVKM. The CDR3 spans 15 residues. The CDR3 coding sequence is TGTGCCAGCAGAGGGAACGTAGCCAGCACAGATACGCAGTATTTT. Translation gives CASRGNVASTDTQYF. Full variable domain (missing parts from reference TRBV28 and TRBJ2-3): DVKVTQSSRYLVKRTGEKVFLECVQDMDHENMFWYRQDPGLGLRLIYFSYDVKMKEKGDIPEGYSVSREKKERFSLILESASTNQTSMYLCASRGNVASTDTQYFGPGTRLTVL.

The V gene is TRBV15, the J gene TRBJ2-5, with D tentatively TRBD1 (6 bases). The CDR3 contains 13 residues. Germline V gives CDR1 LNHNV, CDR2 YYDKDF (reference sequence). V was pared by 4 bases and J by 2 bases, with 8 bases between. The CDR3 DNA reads TGTGCCACCAGCATGGACAGTCAAGAGACCCAGTACTTC. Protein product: CATSMDSQETQYF.

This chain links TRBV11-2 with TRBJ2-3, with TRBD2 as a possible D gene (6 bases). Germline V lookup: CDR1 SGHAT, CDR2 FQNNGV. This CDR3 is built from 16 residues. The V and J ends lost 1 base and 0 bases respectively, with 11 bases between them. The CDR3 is CASSLVGRGSTDTQYF. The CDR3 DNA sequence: TGTGCCAGCAGCTTAGTGGGGCGGGGTAGCACAGATACGCAGTATTTT.

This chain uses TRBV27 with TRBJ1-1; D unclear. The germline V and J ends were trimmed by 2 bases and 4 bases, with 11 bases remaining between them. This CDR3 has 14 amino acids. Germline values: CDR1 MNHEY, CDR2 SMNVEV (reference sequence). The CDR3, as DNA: TGTGCCAGCAGTTTACTGTCGGTACCCACTGAAGCTTTCTTT. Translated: CASSLLSVPTEAFF.

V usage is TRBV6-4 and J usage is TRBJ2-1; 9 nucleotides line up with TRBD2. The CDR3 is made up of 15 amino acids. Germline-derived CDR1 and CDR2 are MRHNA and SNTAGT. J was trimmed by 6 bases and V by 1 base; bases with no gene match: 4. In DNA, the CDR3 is TGTGCCAGCAGTGACTGGGCGGGGGGGCTCAATGAGCAGTTCTTC. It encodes CASSDWAGGLNEQFF.

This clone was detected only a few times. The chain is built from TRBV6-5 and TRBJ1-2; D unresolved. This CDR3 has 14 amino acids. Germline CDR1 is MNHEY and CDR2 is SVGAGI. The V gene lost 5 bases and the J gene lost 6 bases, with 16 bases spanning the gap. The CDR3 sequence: CASSTRTDGDGYTF. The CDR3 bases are TGTGCCAGCAGTACCCGGACTGACGGGGATGGCTACACCTTC.

CDR3 sequence: CASSQTDMNTEAFF. The CDR3 region has the DNA TGTGCCAGCTCACAGACAGATATGAACACTGAAGCTTTCTTT. This chain joins TRBV18 and TRBJ1-1; possible D gene TRBD1, 5 bases. The germline V gene encodes CDR1 KGHSH and CDR2 LQKENI. The CDR3 covers 14 residues. V lost 4 bases and J 0 bases, leaving 9 bases between the germline ends.

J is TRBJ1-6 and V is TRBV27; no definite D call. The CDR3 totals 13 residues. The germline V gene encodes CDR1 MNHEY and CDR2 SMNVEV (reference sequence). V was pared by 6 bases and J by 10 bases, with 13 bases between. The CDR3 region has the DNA TGTGCCAGCAGGGGGTCCTTGAGCTCACCCCTCCACTTT. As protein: CASRGSLSSPLHF.

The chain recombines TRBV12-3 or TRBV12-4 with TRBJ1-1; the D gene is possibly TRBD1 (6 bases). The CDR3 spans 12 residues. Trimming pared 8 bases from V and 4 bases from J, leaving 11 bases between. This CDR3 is CASARGGTEAFF. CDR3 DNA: TGTGCCAGCGCCCGAGGGGGCACTGAAGCTTTCTTT.

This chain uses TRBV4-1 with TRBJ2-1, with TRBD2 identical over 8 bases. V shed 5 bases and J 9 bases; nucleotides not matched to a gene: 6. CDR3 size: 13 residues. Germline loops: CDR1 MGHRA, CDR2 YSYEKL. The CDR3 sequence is CASSIRTSTEQFF. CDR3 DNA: TGCGCCAGCAGCATTCGGACTAGCACTGAGCAGTTCTTC.

CDR3 amino acids: CASSPTGTSGRAFF. The CDR3 DNA is TGTGCCAGTAGTCCTACCGGGACATCGGGGAGAGCTTTCTTT. The chain uses TRBV19 and TRBJ1-1; TRBD1 might be the D (6 bases). CDR1 is LNHDA, CDR2 SQIVND, per germline (reference sequence). Trimming removed 5 bases at V and 10 bases at J, with 20 bases between. There are 14 residues in the CDR3.

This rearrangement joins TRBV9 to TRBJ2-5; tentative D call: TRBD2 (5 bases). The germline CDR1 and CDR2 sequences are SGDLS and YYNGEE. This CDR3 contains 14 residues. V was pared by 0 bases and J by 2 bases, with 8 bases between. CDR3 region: CASSVDAGQETQYF. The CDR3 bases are TGTGCCAGCAGCGTAGACGCGGGTCAAGAGACCCAGTACTTC. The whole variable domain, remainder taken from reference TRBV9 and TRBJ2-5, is DSGVTQTPKHLITATGQRVTLRCSPRSGDLSVYWYQQSLDQGLQFLIQYYNGEERAKGNILERFSAQQFPDLHSELNLSSLELGDSALYFCASSVDAGQETQYFGPGTRLLVL.

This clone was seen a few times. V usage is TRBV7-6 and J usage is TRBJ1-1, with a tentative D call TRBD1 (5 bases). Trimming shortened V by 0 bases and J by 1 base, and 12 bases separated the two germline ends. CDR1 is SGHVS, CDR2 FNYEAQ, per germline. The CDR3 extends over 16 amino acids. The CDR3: CASSLAAGWENTEAFF. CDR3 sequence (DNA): TGTGCCAGCAGCTTAGCCGCAGGGTGGGAGAACACTGAAGCTTTCTTT. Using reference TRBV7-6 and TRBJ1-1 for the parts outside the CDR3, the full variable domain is GAGVSQSPRYKVTKRGQDVALRCDPISGHVSLYWYRQALGQGPEFLTYFNYEAQQDKSGLPNDRFSAERPEGSISTLTIQRTEQRDSAMYRCASSLAAGWENTEAFFGQGTRLTVV.

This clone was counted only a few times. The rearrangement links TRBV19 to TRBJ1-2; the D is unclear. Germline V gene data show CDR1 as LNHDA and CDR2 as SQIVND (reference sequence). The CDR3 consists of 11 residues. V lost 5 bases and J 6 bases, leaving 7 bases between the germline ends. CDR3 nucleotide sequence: TGTGCCAGTAGTCTCCTCGATGGCTACACCTTC. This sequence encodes CASSLLDGYTF.

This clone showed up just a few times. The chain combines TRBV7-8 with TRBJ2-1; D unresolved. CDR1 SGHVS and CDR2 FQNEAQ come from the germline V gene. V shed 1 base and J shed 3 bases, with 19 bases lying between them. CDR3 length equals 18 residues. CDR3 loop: CASSLDGSITSNYNEQFF. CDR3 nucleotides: TGTGCCAGCAGCTTAGATGGTTCCATTACCAGTAACTACAATGAGCAGTTCTTC.

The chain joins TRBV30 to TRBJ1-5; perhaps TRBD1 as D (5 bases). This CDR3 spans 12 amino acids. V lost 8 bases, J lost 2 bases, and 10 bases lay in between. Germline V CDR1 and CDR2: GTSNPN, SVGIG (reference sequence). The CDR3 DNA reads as TGTGCCCTTGGAGGGGGCAATCAGCCCCAGCATTTT. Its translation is CALGGGNQPQHF.